Sequencing of this T cell receptor beta chain was carried out in a study of blood T cell repertoires in COVID-19. About the study: Both acute and convalescent COVID-19 samples were obtained from the United States, Italy and Spain.

Participants spanned ages about 18 to 100 years and resided in 24 US areas. Grouping used clinical history reported by participants in a survey and questionnaire. The sample holds one count of this clone. The germline gives CDR1 MDHEN, CDR2 SYDVKM. V lost 7 bases and J lost 14; bases outside the gene matches: 13. CDR3 length: 13 residues. In the authors' workflow: Nucleated cell counts were estimated from reference gene primer amplification. Here immunoSEQ multiplex PCR was the method, and the copy in TCRdb shows in-frame clones only, minus some. The DNA was the basis for D and trimming; V, J and clone size are from that table. The profile shows about 310,000 clones, almost 90% of them singletons.

The V and J genes are TRBV28 and TRBJ1-4; TRBD1 matches 7 bases. The receptor comes from a woman aged 18-29 years with acute COVID-19. Sample: PBMCs or T cells enriched from blood (not recorded which). The CDR3, as DNA: TGTGCCAGCAACCAAGAGGCAGTCAGGGGGCTGTTTTTT. This gives the protein CASNQEAVRGLFF.